This entry features one T cell receptor beta chain sequence. The germline V gene encodes CDR1 LGHNA and CDR2 YNFKEQ. Trimming took 3 bases from V and 3 from J, leaving 17 bases between them. CDR3 length equals 16 residues. These data belong to a study of blood T cell repertoires in COVID-19. TCRdb's copy holds only in-frame clones and misses some; the assay was immunoSEQ multiplex PCR. This sample has fewer than 300,000 clones, with around 89% found just once. The clonotype originates from a man in his sixties who had recovered from COVID-19. The sample comprised peripheral blood. This chain uses TRBV4-2 with TRBJ1-2, with D perhaps matching TRBD1 (5 bases). CDR3: CASSHTPPTVDYGYTF. The CDR3 nucleotides read TGTGCCAGCAGCCATACACCCCCGACAGTCGACTATGGCTACACCTTC.